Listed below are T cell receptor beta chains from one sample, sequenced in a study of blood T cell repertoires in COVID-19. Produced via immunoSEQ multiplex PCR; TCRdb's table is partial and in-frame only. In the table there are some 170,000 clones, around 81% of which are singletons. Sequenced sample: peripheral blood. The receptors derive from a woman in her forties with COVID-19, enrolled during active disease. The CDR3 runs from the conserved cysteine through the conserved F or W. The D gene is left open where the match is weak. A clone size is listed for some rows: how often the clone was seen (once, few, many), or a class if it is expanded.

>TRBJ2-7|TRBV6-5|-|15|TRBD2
CASSKGLAGGYEQYF
TGTGCCAGCAGTAAGGGACTAGCGGGGGGCTACGAGCAGTACTTC
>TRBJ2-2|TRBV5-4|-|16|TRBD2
CASSLDASGGGGELFF
TGTGCCAGCAGCTTGGACGCTAGCGGGGGAGGCGGGGAGCTGTTTTTT
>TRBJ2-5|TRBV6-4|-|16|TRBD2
CASSYSAGGRWETQYF
TGTGCCAGCTCCTATAGTGCGGGGGGGCGATGGGAGACCCAGTACTTC
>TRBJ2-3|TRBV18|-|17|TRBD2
CASSPRQAGGLTDTQYF
TGTGCCAGCTCACCTAGACAAGCGGGGGGGCTTACAGATACGCAGTATTTT
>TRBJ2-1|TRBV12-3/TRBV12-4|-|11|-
CASRTSYEQFF
TGTGCCAGCAGGACTAGTTATGAGCAGTTCTTC
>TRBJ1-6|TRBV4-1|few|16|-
CASSQEDSSYNSPLHF
TGCGCCAGCAGCCAAGAGGACTCGTCCTATAATTCACCCCTCCACTTT
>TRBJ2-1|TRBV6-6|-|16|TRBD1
CASSYFMGQGHNEQFF
TGTGCCAGCAGTTACTTCATGGGACAGGGGCACAATGAGCAGTTCTTC
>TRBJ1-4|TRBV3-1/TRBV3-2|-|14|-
CASSLQGRQEKLFF
TGTGCCAGCAGTCTACAGGGTCGCCAGGAAAAACTGTTTTTT
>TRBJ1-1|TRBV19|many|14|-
CASSWGGLNTEAFF
TGTGCCAGTAGTTGGGGGGGCTTGAACACTGAAGCTTTCTTT
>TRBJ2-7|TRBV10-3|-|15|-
CAISEGRDSIDEQYF
TGTGCCATCAGTGAGGGCAGGGACTCAATTGACGAGCAGTACTTC
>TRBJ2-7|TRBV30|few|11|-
CAWSEYYEQYF
TGTGCCTGGAGTGAATACTACGAGCAGTACTTC
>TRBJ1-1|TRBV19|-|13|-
CASSIRENTEAFF
TGTGCCAGTAGTATACGGGAGAACACTGAAGCTTTCTTT
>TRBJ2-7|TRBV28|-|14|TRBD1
CASSLGQGTYEQYF
TGTGCCAGCAGTTTGGGACAGGGGACATACGAGCAGTACTTC
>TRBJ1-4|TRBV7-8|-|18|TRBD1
CASSLTPGTAATNEKLFF
TGTGCCAGCAGCCTCACTCCCGGGACAGCAGCAACTAATGAAAAACTGTTTTTT
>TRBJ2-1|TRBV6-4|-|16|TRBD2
CASSDSLASSYNEQFF
TGTGCCAGCAGTGACTCACTAGCGAGCTCCTACAATGAGCAGTTCTTC
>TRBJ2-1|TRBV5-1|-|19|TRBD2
CASSFTGTSGSSAYNEQFF
TGCGCCAGCAGCTTCACCGGGACTAGCGGGAGTAGCGCCTACAATGAGCAGTTCTTC
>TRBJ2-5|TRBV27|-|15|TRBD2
CASSLRGLVAETQYF
TGTGCCAGCAGTTTAAGGGGACTAGTTGCGGAGACCCAGTACTTC
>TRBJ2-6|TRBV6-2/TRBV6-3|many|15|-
CASSSSLSGANVLTF
TGTGCCAGCAGTTCTTCTTTATCCGGGGCCAACGTCCTGACTTTC
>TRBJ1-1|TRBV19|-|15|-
CASSPSGTGNTEAFF
TGTGCCAGTAGCCCCTCGGGGACTGGGAACACTGAAGCTTTCTTT
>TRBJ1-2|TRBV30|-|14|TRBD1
CAWTFPGQGYGYTF
TGTGCCTGGACCTTCCCGGGACAGGGCTATGGCTACACCTTC
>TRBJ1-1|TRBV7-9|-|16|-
CASSPLVGGLGTEAFF
TGTGCCAGCAGCCCACTAGTGGGGGGGCTCGGCACTGAAGCTTTCTTT
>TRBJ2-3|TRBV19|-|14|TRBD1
CASNIGTGTDTQYF
TGTGCCAGTAATATCGGGACAGGAACAGATACGCAGTATTTT
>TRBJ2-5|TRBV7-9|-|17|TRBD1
CASSFLGGTGVQETQYF
TGTGCCAGCAGCTTTTTGGGTGGGACAGGGGTACAAGAGACCCAGTACTTC
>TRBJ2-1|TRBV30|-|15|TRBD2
CAWSVRGGGNNEQFF
TGTGCCTGGAGTGTACGCGGCGGGGGAAACAATGAGCAGTTCTTC
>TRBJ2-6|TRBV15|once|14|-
CATSLLSGANVLTF
TGTGCCACCAGTCTCCTCTCTGGGGCCAACGTCCTGACTTTC
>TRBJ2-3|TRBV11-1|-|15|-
CASSLVGAGSDTQYF
TGTGCCAGCAGCTTAGTGGGCGCGGGGTCAGATACGCAGTATTTT
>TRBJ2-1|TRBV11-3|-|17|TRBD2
CASSLAGTSGVYNEQFF
TGTGCCAGCAGCTTAGCCGGGACTAGCGGGGTTTACAATGAGCAGTTCTTC
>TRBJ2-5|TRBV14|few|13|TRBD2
CASSQEGGKTQYF
TGTGCCAGCAGCCAAGAGGGAGGGAAGACCCAGTACTTC
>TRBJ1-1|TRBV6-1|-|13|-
CASSESLVGEAFF
TGTGCCAGCAGTGAGAGTCTGGTCGGGGAGGCTTTCTTT
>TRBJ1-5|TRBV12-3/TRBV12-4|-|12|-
CATALGDQPQHF
TGTGCCACCGCCCTCGGGGATCAGCCCCAGCATTTT
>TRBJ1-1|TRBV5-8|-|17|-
CASSLAAGSGLNTEAFF
TGTGCCAGCAGCTTGGCCGCGGGATCGGGCCTGAACACTGAAGCTTTCTTT
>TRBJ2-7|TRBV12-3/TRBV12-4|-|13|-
CASSRETAYEQYF
TGTGCCAGCAGCAGAGAGACAGCCTACGAGCAGTACTTC
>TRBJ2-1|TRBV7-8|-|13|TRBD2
CASRGGNYNEQFF
TGTGCCAGCAGGGGGGGGAATTACAATGAGCAGTTCTTC
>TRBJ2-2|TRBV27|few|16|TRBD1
CASSETGASNTGELFF
TGTGCCAGCAGTGAGACAGGGGCCTCGAACACCGGGGAGCTGTTTTTT
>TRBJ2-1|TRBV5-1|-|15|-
CASSLGDFPDNEQFF
TGCGCCAGCAGCTTGGGGGACTTCCCGGACAATGAGCAGTTCTTC
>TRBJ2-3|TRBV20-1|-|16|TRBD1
CSASPGTEGWGDTQYF
TGCAGTGCTAGTCCTGGGACAGAAGGATGGGGAGATACGCAGTATTTT
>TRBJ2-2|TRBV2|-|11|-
CASRLPGELFF
TGTGCCAGCAGACTACCTGGGGAGCTGTTTTTT
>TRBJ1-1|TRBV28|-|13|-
CASSFRGNTEAFF
TGTGCCAGCAGTTTTAGGGGAAACACTGAAGCTTTCTTT
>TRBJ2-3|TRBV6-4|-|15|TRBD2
CASSDRRAGADTQYF
TGTGCCAGCAGTGACAGGCGAGCGGGGGCTGACACGCAGTATTTT
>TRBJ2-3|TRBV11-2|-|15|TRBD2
CASSLSLAGGDTQYF
TGTGCCAGCAGCTTATCTCTAGCGGGGGGTGATACGCAGTATTTT
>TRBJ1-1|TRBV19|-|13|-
CASSIVPNTEAFF
TGTGCCAGTAGTATCGTTCCGAACACTGAAGCTTTCTTT
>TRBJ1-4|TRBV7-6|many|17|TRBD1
CASSSQGQGKVLEKLFF
TGTGCCAGCAGCTCCCAGGGACAGGGGAAGGTCCTAGAAAAACTGTTTTTT
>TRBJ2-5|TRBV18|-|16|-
CASSPRNTGIQETQYF
TGTGCCAGCTCACCCCGTAATACAGGGATCCAAGAGACCCAGTACTTC
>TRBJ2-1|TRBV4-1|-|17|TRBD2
CASSQVAGGPYYNEQFF
TGCGCCAGCAGCCAAGTAGCGGGAGGGCCGTACTACAATGAGCAGTTCTTC
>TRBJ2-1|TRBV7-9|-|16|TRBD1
CASSLATGGAYNEQFF
TGTGCCAGCAGCTTAGCTACAGGGGGCGCCTACAATGAGCAGTTCTTC
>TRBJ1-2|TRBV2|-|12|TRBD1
CASSPTGDGYTF
TGTGCCAGCAGCCCGACAGGGGATGGCTACACCTTC
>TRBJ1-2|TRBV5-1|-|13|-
CASSPQGSYGYTF
TGCGCCAGCAGCCCCCAGGGAAGCTATGGCTACACCTTC
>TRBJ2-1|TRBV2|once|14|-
CATQRLGGTDEQFF
TGTGCCACCCAAAGGCTGGGCGGGACGGATGAGCAGTTCTTC
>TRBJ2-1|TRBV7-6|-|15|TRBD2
CASSLGLAPHNEQFF
TGTGCCAGCAGCTTGGGACTAGCGCCACACAATGAGCAGTTCTTC
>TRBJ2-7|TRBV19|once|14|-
CASSWTVSSYEQYF
TGTGCCAGTAGCTGGACAGTCTCATCCTACGAGCAGTACTTC
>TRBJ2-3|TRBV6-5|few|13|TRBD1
CASRGRGPDTQYF
TGTGCCAGCAGGGGTAGGGGGCCAGATACGCAGTATTTT
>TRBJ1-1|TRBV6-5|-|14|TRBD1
CASIYRGQNTEAFF
TGTGCCAGCATATACAGGGGGCAGAACACTGAAGCTTTCTTT
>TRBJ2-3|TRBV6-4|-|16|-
CASSDAPGSGTDTQYF
TGTGCCAGCAGTGACGCACCGGGTAGCGGCACAGATACGCAGTATTTT
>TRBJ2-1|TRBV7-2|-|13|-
CASAITTYNEQFF
TGTGCCAGCGCGATCACCACTTACAATGAGCAGTTCTTC
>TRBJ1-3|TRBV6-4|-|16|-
CASNRLDSNSGNTIYF
TGTGCCAGCAATAGGCTCGACTCCAACTCTGGAAACACCATATATTTT